Listed below are T cell receptor beta chains from one sample, sequenced in a study of blood T cell repertoires in COVID-19. The assay was immunoSEQ multiplex PCR, and TCRdb's table has in-frame clones only and misses some. There are 35,000 to 50,000 clones in the sample; 88% occur only once, and roughly 5% lies in the top ten. Sequenced: peripheral blood. These receptors were collected from a human donor in a cohort sampled during active COVID-19. CDR3s include the opening cysteine and the closing phenylalanine or tryptophan. D genes are given only for firm matches. The size field is filled for only some rows; it gives once, few, many or a size class.

v_call	d_call	j_call	clone_size	cdr3_nt	cdr3_aa
TRBV28	TRBD2	TRBJ2-1	.	TGTGCCAGCAGTAGCCCCGCCCCTGGGACTAGCGGCAATGAGCAGTTCTTC	CASSSPAPGTSGNEQFF
TRBV7-3	.	TRBJ1-1	.	TGTGCCAGCAGCTTAGGGCCGTTAGGGGGGGCGGACACTGAAGCTTTCTTT	CASSLGPLGGADTEAFF
TRBV24-1	TRBD2	TRBJ2-1	.	TGTGCCACCAGTGGCGCCGGGACTAGTCACAATGAGCAGTTCTTC	CATSGAGTSHNEQFF
TRBV25-1	.	TRBJ1-5	.	TGTGCCAGCAGTGATCGGGGGGCCCAGCCCCAGCATTTT	CASSDRGAQPQHF
TRBV6-2/TRBV6-3	TRBD2	TRBJ2-1	.	TGTGCCAGCAGTTACGCTAGCGGACCCTACAATGAGCAGTTCTTC	CASSYASGPYNEQFF
TRBV6-6	.	TRBJ2-1	few	TGTGCCAGCAGTTACTCGGGCATTGAGCAGTTCTTC	CASSYSGIEQFF
TRBV19	TRBD1	TRBJ1-2	.	TGTGCCAGCAGCCCGGGACAGCACTATGGCTACACCTTC	CASSPGQHYGYTF
TRBV14	.	TRBJ2-1	once	TGTGCCAGCTGCGGGACCGCAAGGAATGAGCAGTTCTTC	CASCGTARNEQFF
TRBV4-1	.	TRBJ2-5	.	TGCGCCAGCAGCCAACCGACACGTAAAGAGACCCAGTACTTC	CASSQPTRKETQYF
TRBV11-3	.	TRBJ2-7	once	TGTGCCAGCAGCTTAGCCGGGACCTACGAGCAGTACTTC	CASSLAGTYEQYF
TRBV19	TRBD1	TRBJ2-7	.	TGTGCCAGTAGTAGGAGACAGGGGGCCTACGAGCAGTACTTC	CASSRRQGAYEQYF
TRBV11-2	.	TRBJ1-6	.	TGTGCCAGCAGCTTAGTAACAGGGACAAATAATTCACCCCTCCACTTT	CASSLVTGTNNSPLHF
TRBV7-9	.	TRBJ2-3	.	TGTGCCAGCAGCCCCCCCTTCCGGTCCAGGAGGACAGATACGCAGTATTTT	CASSPPFRSRRTDTQYF
TRBV7-8	TRBD1	TRBJ2-7	.	TGTGCCAGCAGCAGCAGGGACAGCGCCTACGAGCAGTACTTC	CASSSRDSAYEQYF
TRBV6-5	.	TRBJ2-1	once	TGTGCCAGCAGTAAGGGGGGGGAAGGTTCGCAGTTCTTC	CASSKGGEGSQFF
TRBV30	.	TRBJ2-7	.	TGTGCCTGGAGTGCTCCCCCTCGTTTGGGGCGCACCTACGAGCAGTACTTC	CAWSAPPRLGRTYEQYF
TRBV7-3	TRBD2	TRBJ2-5	.	TGTGCCAGCAGCCTATTCACTAGCGGATGGGAGACCCAGTACTTC	CASSLFTSGWETQYF
TRBV6-6	.	TRBJ1-3	.	TGTGCCAGCAAGGCAGGGGTTTACGGAAACACCATATATTTT	CASKAGVYGNTIYF
TRBV29-1	.	TRBJ2-5	.	TGCAGCGACGAGGAGAAAGAGACCCAGTACTTC	CSDEEKETQYF
TRBV6-5	.	TRBJ2-7	.	TGTGCCAGCAGGCAGGGTTACGAGCAGTACTTC	CASRQGYEQYF
TRBV3-1/TRBV3-2	.	TRBJ1-2	.	TGTGCCAGCAGCCAATACCCGGGAGGCTACACCTTC	CASSQYPGGYTF
TRBV6-2/TRBV6-3	.	TRBJ2-3	.	TGTGCCAGCAGTTTACCCCCGGAACAGCCCATGGCAGATACGCAGTATTTT	CASSLPPEQPMADTQYF
TRBV28	TRBD1	TRBJ1-2	.	TGTGCCAGCAGTTCTCCGGGACAGGGAACTAACTATGGCTACACCTTC	CASSSPGQGTNYGYTF
TRBV6-5	TRBD1	TRBJ2-1	.	TGTGCCAGCAGTCCCTGGGACAGGGTGATAAATGAGCAGTTCTTC	CASSPWDRVINEQFF
TRBV27	TRBD2	TRBJ2-1	.	TGTGCCAGCAGTTTGGGGACTAGCGGGTACAATGAGCAGTTCTTC	CASSLGTSGYNEQFF
TRBV5-6	TRBD1	TRBJ2-7	.	TGTGCCAGCAGCTGGAGAGACAGGGCCTACGAGCAGTACTTC	CASSWRDRAYEQYF
TRBV27	TRBD2	TRBJ2-3	.	TGTGCCAGCAGAGGCTATAGCGGGAGCGCCGTGGGAGATACGCAGTATTTT	CASRGYSGSAVGDTQYF
TRBV10-1	.	TRBJ2-1	.	TGCGCCAGCAGTGAGGGTCGGTACAATGAGCAGTTCTTC	CASSEGRYNEQFF
TRBV28	.	TRBJ2-6	.	TGTGCCAGCAGCCTGACAGGTAGTGGGGCCAACGTCCTGACTTTC	CASSLTGSGANVLTF
TRBV7-9	TRBD1	TRBJ2-4	.	TGTGCCAGCAGCCTGGACAGGGTGGCGTCAAACCTAGCCAAAAACATTCAGTACTTC	CASSLDRVASNLAKNIQYF
TRBV4-2	TRBD2	TRBJ2-1	.	TGTGCCAGCGGACCCTATTTAGCGGGAGGGGGCTCCTACAATGAGCAGTTCTTC	CASGPYLAGGGSYNEQFF
TRBV6-5	.	TRBJ1-2	once	TGTGCCAGCAGTTATGGGGGCTTATTAAACTATGGCTACACCTTC	CASSYGGLLNYGYTF
TRBV2	.	TRBJ1-3	.	TGTGCCACGGACGACAGGCCCTCTGGAAACACCATATATTTT	CATDDRPSGNTIYF
TRBV7-9	.	TRBJ1-5	.	TGTGCCAGCAGCTTTAATAGCAATCAGCCCCAGCATTTT	CASSFNSNQPQHF
TRBV3-1/TRBV3-2	TRBD2	TRBJ2-1	.	TGTGCCAGCAGCCGAAAACCGACTAGCGGGAGGGCCTACAATGAGCAGTTCTTC	CASSRKPTSGRAYNEQFF
TRBV4-1	.	TRBJ1-2	.	TGCGCCAGCGGCATGGGGGCGGGCTATGGCTACACCTTC	CASGMGAGYGYTF
TRBV28	.	TRBJ1-2	.	TGTGCCAGCAGTTTTGCCAGGGCGCGGGGCTATGGCTACACCTTC	CASSFARARGYGYTF
TRBV19	TRBD2	TRBJ2-1	once	TGTGCCAGTAGTGGTAGCGGGGTCTACAATGAGCAGTTCTTC	CASSGSGVYNEQFF
TRBV7-3	TRBD1	TRBJ1-2	.	TGTGCCAGCAGCTTACGGGGCCCCCAGGGACAGGGCTCTGGCTACACCTTC	CASSLRGPQGQGSGYTF
TRBV11-3	.	TRBJ2-1	.	TGTGCCAGCAGCTTAGATTCCGGGACAGAGCAGTTCTTC	CASSLDSGTEQFF
TRBV5-8	.	TRBJ2-3	.	TGTGCCAGCAGCTTGGGGGGGCAAGATACGCAGTATTTT	CASSLGGQDTQYF
TRBV11-2	.	TRBJ2-3	.	TGTGCCAGCAGCTCCCTAAGGAGCTACAGCACAGATACGCAGTATTTT	CASSSLRSYSTDTQYF
TRBV9	.	TRBJ2-1	.	TGTGCCAGCAGACCTTCGGGAGACAATGAGCAGTTCTTC	CASRPSGDNEQFF
TRBV5-6	TRBD2	TRBJ2-2	.	TGTGCCAGCAGCCCAGGACTAGCCGGCGTGGAGCTGTTTTTT	CASSPGLAGVELFF
TRBV6-1	TRBD1	TRBJ2-2	few	TGTGCCAGCAGTGAACAGGGGGTCGGACTCTCCGGGGAGCTGTTTTTT	CASSEQGVGLSGELFF
TRBV5-5	TRBD2	TRBJ2-1	.	TGTGCCAGCAGCTTGTATGGGAGGGCCGAATATGAGCAGTTCTTC	CASSLYGRAEYEQFF
TRBV24-1	TRBD1	TRBJ2-2	.	TGTGCCACCAGTGAGCAGGGGGCGACCGGGGAGCTGTTTTTT	CATSEQGATGELFF
TRBV4-1	TRBD1	TRBJ2-7	.	TGCGCCAGCAGCCTAGCTGGGACAGGCTCCTACGAGCAGTACTTC	CASSLAGTGSYEQYF
TRBV5-1	.	TRBJ2-5	.	TGCGCCAGCAGCCGAACACGTCAAGAGACCCAGTACTTC	CASSRTRQETQYF
TRBV7-3	.	TRBJ2-2	.	TGTGCCAGCAGCCGTGGGCCGAACACCGGGGAGCTGTTTTTT	CASSRGPNTGELFF
TRBV28	TRBD1	TRBJ1-2	.	TGTGCCAGCAGTCTGAGGACAGGTAACTATGGCTACACCTTC	CASSLRTGNYGYTF